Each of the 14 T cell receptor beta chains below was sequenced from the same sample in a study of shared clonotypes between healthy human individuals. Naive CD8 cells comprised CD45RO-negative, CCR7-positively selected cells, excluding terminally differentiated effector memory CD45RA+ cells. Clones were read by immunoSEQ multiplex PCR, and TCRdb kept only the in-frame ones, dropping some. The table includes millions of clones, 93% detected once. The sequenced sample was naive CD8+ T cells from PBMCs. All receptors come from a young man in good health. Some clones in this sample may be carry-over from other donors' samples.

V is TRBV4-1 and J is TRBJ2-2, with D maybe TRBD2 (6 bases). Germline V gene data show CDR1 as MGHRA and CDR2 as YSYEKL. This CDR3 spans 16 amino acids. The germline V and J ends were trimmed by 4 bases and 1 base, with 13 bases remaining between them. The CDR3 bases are TGCGCCAGCAGCCTAGGAGGGTGGGGGAACACCGGGGAGCTGTTTTTT. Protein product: CASSLGGWGNTGELFF.

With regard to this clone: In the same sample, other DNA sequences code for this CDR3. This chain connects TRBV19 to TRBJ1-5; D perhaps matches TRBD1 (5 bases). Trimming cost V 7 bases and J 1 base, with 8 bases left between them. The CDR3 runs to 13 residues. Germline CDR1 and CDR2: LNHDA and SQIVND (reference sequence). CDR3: CASTGSSNQPQHF. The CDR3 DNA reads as TGTGCCAGTACAGGGTCCAGCAATCAGCCCCAGCATTTT.

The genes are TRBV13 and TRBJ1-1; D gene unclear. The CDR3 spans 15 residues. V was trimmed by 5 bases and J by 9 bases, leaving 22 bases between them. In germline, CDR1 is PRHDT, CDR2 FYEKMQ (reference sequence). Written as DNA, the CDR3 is TGTGCCAGCAGCGCCGTACTAGTGGGCCCGCTGAAAGCTTTCTTT. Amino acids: CASSAVLVGPLKAFF.

The CDR3 sequence is CASSFRQGPTNEKLFF. CDR3 in DNA: TGTGCCAGCAGTTTTCGACAGGGGCCGACTAATGAAAAACTGTTTTTT. V gene TRBV27 combines with J gene TRBJ1-4; 8 bases fit TRBD1. The CDR3 contains 16 residues. The V segment lost 3 bases and the J segment 2 bases; nucleotides outside the gene matches: 5. The germline gives CDR1 MNHEY, CDR2 SMNVEV (reference sequence).

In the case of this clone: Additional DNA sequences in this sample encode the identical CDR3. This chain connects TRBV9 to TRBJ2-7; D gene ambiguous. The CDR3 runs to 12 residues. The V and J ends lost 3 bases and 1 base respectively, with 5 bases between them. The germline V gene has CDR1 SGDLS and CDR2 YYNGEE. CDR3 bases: TGTGCCAGCAGCGGCGAGTCCTACGAGCAGTACTTC. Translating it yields CASSGESYEQYF. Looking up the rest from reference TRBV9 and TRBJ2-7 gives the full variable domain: DSGVTQTPKHLITATGQRVTLRCSPRSGDLSVYWYQQSLDQGLQFLIQYYNGEERAKGNILERFSAQQFPDLHSELNLSSLELGDSALYFCASSGESYEQYFGPGTRLTVT.

The CDR3 nucleotides read TGTGCCAGTAGTTCTTCCGACGGGTGGGATTGGGAGACCCAGTACTTC. Translation: CASSSSDGWDWETQYF. The rearrangement links TRBV19 to TRBJ2-5; D is unresolved. This CDR3 region has 16 residues. Germline CDR1 and CDR2: LNHDA and SQIVND (reference sequence). Between the trimmed V and J ends, which lost 5 bases and 5 bases, there was a span of 21 bases.

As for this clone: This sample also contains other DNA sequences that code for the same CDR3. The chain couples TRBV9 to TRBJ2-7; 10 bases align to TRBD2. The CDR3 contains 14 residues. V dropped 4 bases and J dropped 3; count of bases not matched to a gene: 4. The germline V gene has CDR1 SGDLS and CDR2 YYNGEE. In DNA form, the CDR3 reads TGTGCCAGCAGCCCCTCTAGCGGGAGCTACGAGCAGTACTTC. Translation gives CASSPSSGSYEQYF.

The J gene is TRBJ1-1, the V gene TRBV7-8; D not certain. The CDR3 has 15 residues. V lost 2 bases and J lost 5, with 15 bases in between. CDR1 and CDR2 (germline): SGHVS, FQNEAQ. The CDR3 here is CASSLNSWGGTEAFF. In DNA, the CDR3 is TGTGCCAGCAGCTTAAATAGCTGGGGTGGGACTGAAGCTTTCTTT.

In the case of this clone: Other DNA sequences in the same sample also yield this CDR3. CDR3 in DNA: TGCAGCGTAGAGCGGGGGGGGAATGAGCAGTTCTTC. Translating gives CSVERGGNEQFF. This sequence joins TRBV29-1 and TRBJ2-1; the match to TRBD2 covers 10 bases. Unmatched junction bases numbered 3, after V lost 6 bases and J lost 7 bases. Germline loops: CDR1 SQVTM, CDR2 ANQGSEA. CDR3 length: 12 amino acids.

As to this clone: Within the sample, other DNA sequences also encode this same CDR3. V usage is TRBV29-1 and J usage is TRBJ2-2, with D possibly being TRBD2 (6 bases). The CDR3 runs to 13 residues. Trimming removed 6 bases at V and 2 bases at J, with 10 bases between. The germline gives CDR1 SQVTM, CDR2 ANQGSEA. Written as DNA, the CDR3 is TGCAGCGTCGGGGGTGCTAACACCGGGGAGCTGTTTTTT. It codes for CSVGGANTGELFF.

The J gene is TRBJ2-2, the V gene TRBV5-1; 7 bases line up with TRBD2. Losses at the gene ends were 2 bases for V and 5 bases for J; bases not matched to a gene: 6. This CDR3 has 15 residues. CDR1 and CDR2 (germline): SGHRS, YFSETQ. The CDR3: CASSFGGSGTGELFF. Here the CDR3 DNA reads TGCGCCAGCAGCTTCGGCGGGAGTGGGACCGGGGAGCTGTTTTTT.

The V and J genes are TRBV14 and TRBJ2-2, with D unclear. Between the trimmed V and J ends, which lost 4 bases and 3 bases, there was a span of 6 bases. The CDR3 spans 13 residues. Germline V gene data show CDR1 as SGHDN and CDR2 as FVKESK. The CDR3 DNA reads TGTGCCAGCAGCCGATTGCACACCGGGGAGCTGTTTTTT. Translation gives CASSRLHTGELFF.

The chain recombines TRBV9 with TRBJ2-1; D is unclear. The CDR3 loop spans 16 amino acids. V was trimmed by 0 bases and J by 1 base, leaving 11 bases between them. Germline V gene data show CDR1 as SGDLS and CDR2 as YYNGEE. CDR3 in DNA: TGTGCCAGCAGCGTAGCAGACACCCTTTCCTACAATGAGCAGTTCTTC. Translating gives CASSVADTLSYNEQFF. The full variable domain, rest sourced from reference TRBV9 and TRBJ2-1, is DSGVTQTPKHLITATGQRVTLRCSPRSGDLSVYWYQQSLDQGLQFLIQYYNGEERAKGNILERFSAQQFPDLHSELNLSSLELGDSALYFCASSVADTLSYNEQFFGPGTRLTVL.

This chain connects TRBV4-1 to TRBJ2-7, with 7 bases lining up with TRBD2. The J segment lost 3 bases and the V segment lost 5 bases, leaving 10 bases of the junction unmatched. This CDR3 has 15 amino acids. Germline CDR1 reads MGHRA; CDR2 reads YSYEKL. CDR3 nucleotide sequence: TGCGCCAGCAGCACCCCTGGACTAGGAAACTACGAGCAGTACTTC. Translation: CASSTPGLGNYEQYF.